This TCR beta chain was documented in a study of cytomegalovirus exposure and HLA in healthy donors. This CDR3 comprises 11 residues. Germline V CDR1 and CDR2: SGHDT, YYEEEE. For this clone: Its specificity is unknown. The junction departs from the called germline gene at one end, perhaps through a read error.

Clones were read by immunoSEQ multiplex PCR, and TCRdb kept only the in-frame ones, dropping some. This sample has 150,000 to 200,000 clones, with 87% found just once. General observations from the study: The classifier, whose performance was assessed in both the original and validation cohorts, reportedly diagnosed cytomegalovirus status with high specificity and sensitivity. Among TCR sequences, most were rare, though some public TCRs appeared in many donors.

The sequenced sample consisted of PBMCs. The clonotype comes from a woman aged 25-40 years in good health and CMV-seronegative. The chain joins TRBV5-6 to TRBJ2-1; 10 bases are shared with TRBD2. For the CDR3, the DNA is TGTGCCAGCAGCTTCACTAGCGGGGAGGTCTTC. It specifies CASSFTSGEVF.